This TCR beta chain appears in the sequencing data of a study of identical twins. Study-wide findings and caveats: Not following the same donors, the study drew its conclusions from cross-sectional statistical analysis. Invariant cells of the MAIT and iNKT types might have partly distorted the zero-insertion analyses.

TCRdb reprocessed the 5' RACE reads with MiXCR, giving one entry per CDR3 protein. Of 550,000 to 700,000 distinct CDR3 sequences listed, roughly 9.5% are singletons. Trimming took 4 bases from V and 0 from J, leaving 22 bases between them. The CDR3 sequence is 19 residues long. Per the germline V gene, CDR1 is GTSNPN and CDR2 is SVGIG (reference sequence). Remarks on this clonotype: Its antigen remains unknown.

Donors were all healthy Caucasians. These sequences were also reported in another study, on yellow fever vaccine responses in identical twins.

Sequencing used PBMCs. The clonotype comes from a woman aged 18-35 years in good health. The chain carries TRBV30 and TRBJ2-6; a possible D gene is TRBD1 (6 bases). Here the CDR3 DNA reads TGTGCCTGGACCTTCGGGACCGTTGGGGGCCTCTCTGGGGCCAACGTCCTGACTTTC. Protein product: CAWTFGTVGGLSGANVLTF.